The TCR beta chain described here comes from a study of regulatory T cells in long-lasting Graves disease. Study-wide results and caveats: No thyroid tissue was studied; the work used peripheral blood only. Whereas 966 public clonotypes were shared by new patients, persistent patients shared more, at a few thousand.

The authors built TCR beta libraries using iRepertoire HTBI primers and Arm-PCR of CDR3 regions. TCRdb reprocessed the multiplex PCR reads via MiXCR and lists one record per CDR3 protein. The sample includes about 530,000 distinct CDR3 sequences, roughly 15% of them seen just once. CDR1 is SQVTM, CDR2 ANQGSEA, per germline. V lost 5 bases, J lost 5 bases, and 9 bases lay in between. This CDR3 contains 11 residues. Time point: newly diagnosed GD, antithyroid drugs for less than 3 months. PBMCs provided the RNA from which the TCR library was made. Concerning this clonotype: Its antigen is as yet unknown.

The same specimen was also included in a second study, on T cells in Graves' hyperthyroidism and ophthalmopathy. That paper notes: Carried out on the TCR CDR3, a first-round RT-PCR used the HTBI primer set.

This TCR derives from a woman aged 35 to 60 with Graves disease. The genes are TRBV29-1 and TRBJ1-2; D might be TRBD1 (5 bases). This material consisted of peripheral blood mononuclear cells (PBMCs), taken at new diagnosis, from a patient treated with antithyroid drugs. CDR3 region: CSVTRQYGYTF. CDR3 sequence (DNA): TGCAGCGTTACCAGACAGTATGGCTACACCTTC.